This entry lists 12 T cell receptor beta chains sequenced from one sample in a study of blood T cell repertoires in COVID-19. Assay: immunoSEQ multiplex PCR; the TCRdb copy retains only in-frame clones and omits some. The data show under 350,000 clones, with about 85% seen just once and about 4% held by the top ten. The source material was peripheral blood. These receptor sequences come from a man aged 18 to 29 with active or convalescent COVID-19.

This chain uses TRBV6-2 or TRBV6-3 with TRBJ1-2; 7 bases are shared with TRBD1. The CDR3 loop spans 13 amino acids. With V trimmed by 2 bases and J by 8 bases, 5 bases remained unmatched. Germline V gene data show CDR1 as MNHEY and CDR2 as SVGEGT. Here the CDR3 DNA reads TGTGCCAGCAGTTACGCCACAGGGGAAGGCTACACCTTC. Protein sequence: CASSYATGEGYTF.

The chain links TRBV6-5 to TRBJ1-3; 7 bases agree with TRBD1. Losses at the gene ends were 6 bases for V and 3 bases for J; bases not matched to a gene: 8. CDR3 size: 15 residues. CDR1 and CDR2 (germline): MNHEY, SVGAGI. The CDR3 sequence: CASSSDRAGGNTIYF. CDR3 sequence (DNA): TGTGCCAGCAGCTCCGACAGGGCAGGTGGAAACACCATATATTTT.

The chain joins TRBV19 to TRBJ2-2, with 15 bases matching TRBD2. Germline V lookup: CDR1 LNHDA, CDR2 SQIVND (reference sequence). The CDR3 length is 18 residues. J lost 0 bases, V lost 6 bases, and 5 bases had no gene match. The CDR3 coding sequence is TGTGCCAGTAGCGGGACTAGCGGGGGGACATCGAACACCGGGGAGCTGTTTTTT. As protein: CASSGTSGGTSNTGELFF.

This rearrangement joins TRBV6-5 to TRBJ2-7, with 7 bases lining up with TRBD1. Germline assignment: CDR1 MNHEY and CDR2 SVGAGI. The CDR3 runs to 15 residues. The V and J ends lost 0 bases and 1 base, in that order; junction bases with no gene match: 3. CDR3 bases: TGTGCCAGCAGTTACTCGACAGGGATGTCCTACGAGCAGTACTTC. Protein product: CASSYSTGMSYEQYF.

This clone has just one count. The chain has TRBV28 and TRBJ2-3, with 7 bases aligning to TRBD2. CDR3 length equals 16 residues. Germline V gene lookup returns CDR1 MDHEN and CDR2 SYDVKM. The ends lost 4 bases at V and 3 bases at J; junction bases unmatched: 10. CDR3: CASSSHLGEGTDTQYF. The CDR3, as DNA: TGTGCCAGCAGTTCTCATCTCGGGGAGGGGACAGATACGCAGTATTTT. The variable domain in full, with the rest retrieved from reference TRBV28 and TRBJ2-3, is DVKVTQSSRYLVKRTGEKVFLECVQDMDHENMFWYRQDPGLGLRLIYFSYDVKMKEKGDIPEGYSVSREKKERFSLILESASTNQTSMYLCASSSHLGEGTDTQYFGPGTRLTVL.

The chain links TRBV12-5 to TRBJ2-1, with TRBD2 identical over 13 bases. J gave up 6 bases and V 5 bases, and 13 bases lay outside the gene matches. Looked up from germline, CDR1 is LGHNT and CDR2 is FRNRAP. The CDR3 has 18 residues. DNA for the CDR3: TGTGCTAGTGGTCTCCGACTAGCGGGGGGCCCGCCTTCCAATGAGCAGTTCTTC. It specifies CASGLRLAGGPPSNEQFF.

The chain recombines TRBV7-2 with TRBJ1-2, with D tentatively TRBD1 (6 bases). Trimming removed 6 bases from V and 4 bases from J, with 18 bases in between. Per the germline V gene, CDR1 is SGHTA and CDR2 is FQGNSA. CDR3 size: 15 residues. The CDR3 protein is CASSLTTGVGYGYTF. CDR3 DNA sequence: TGTGCCAGCAGTCTAACGACAGGAGTCGGCTATGGCTACACCTTC.

V usage is TRBV5-5 and J usage is TRBJ1-1; 10 bases align to TRBD1. Germline V gives CDR1 SGHKS, CDR2 YYEKEE (reference sequence). V shed 3 bases, J shed 4 bases, and the junction held 9 bases outside the gene matches. The CDR3 consists of 16 residues. The CDR3 region is CASSYRRQGAITEAFF. For the CDR3, the DNA is TGTGCCAGCAGCTACCGCCGACAGGGGGCGATCACTGAAGCTTTCTTT. Full variable domain (remainder filled in from reference TRBV5-5 and TRBJ1-1): DAGVTQSPTHLIKTRGQQVTLRCSPISGHKSVSWYQQVLGQGPQFIFQYYEKEERGRGNFPDRFSARQFPNYSSELNVNALLLGDSALYLCASSYRRQGAITEAFFGQGTRLTVV.

The chain recombines TRBV5-4 with TRBJ2-1, with 7 bases matching TRBD1. Trimming cost V 2 bases and J 0 bases; bases outside gene matches: 5. Germline V gene sequence: CDR1 SGHNT, CDR2 YYREEE (reference sequence). This CDR3 is built from 16 residues. The CDR3 here is CASSLEGQISYNEQFF. CDR3 in DNA: TGTGCCAGCAGCTTAGAGGGACAGATCTCCTACAATGAGCAGTTCTTC.

Only one count was recorded for this clone. The chain uses TRBV28 and TRBJ2-7; 9 bases map to TRBD2. The V segment lost 10 bases and the J segment 2 bases; nucleotides outside the gene matches: 6. Germline V gene lookup returns CDR1 MDHEN and CDR2 SYDVKM. This CDR3 spans 13 amino acids. CDR3: CAIQTSGAYEQYF. CDR3 DNA sequence: TGTGCCATTCAGACTAGCGGAGCCTACGAGCAGTACTTC.

CDR3 sequence: CASSFGEGLEAFF. The CDR3 nucleotides read TGTGCCAGCAGCTTTGGGGAAGGACTTGAAGCTTTCTTT. This chain links TRBV5-4 with TRBJ1-1, with D unresolved. Germline CDR1 and CDR2: SGHNT and YYREEE (reference sequence). Trimming stripped 2 bases from V and 7 bases from J, with 12 bases between. This CDR3 comprises 13 residues. Supplemented by reference TRBV5-4 and TRBJ1-1, the full variable domain reads ETGVTQSPTHLIKTRGQQVTLRCSSQSGHNTVSWYQQALGQGPQFIFQYYREEENGRGNFPPRFSGLQFPNYSSELNVNALELDDSALYLCASSFGEGLEAFFGQGTRLTVV.

This rearrangement joins TRBV6-5 to TRBJ1-6, with D unresolved. The CDR3 has 15 residues. Trimming took 4 bases from V and 0 from J, leaving 7 bases between them. CDR1 MNHEY and CDR2 SVGAGI come from the germline V gene. CDR3 DNA sequence: TGTGCCAGCAGTTTACGGAGCTCCTATAATTCACCCCTCCACTTT. Its protein product is CASSLRSSYNSPLHF.